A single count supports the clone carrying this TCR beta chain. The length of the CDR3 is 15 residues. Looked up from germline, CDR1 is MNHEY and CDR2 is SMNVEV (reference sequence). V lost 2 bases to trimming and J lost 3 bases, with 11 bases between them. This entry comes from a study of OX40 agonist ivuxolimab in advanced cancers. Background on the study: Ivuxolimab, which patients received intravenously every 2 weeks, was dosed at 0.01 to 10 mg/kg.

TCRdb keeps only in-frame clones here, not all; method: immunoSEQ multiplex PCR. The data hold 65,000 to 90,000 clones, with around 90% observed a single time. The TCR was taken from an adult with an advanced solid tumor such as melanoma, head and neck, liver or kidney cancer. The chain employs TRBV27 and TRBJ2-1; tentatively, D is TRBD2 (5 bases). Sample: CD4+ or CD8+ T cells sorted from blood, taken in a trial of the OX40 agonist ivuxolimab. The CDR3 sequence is CASSLAPEDYNEQFF. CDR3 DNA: TGTGCCAGCAGTTTAGCCCCGGAGGACTACAATGAGCAGTTCTTC.